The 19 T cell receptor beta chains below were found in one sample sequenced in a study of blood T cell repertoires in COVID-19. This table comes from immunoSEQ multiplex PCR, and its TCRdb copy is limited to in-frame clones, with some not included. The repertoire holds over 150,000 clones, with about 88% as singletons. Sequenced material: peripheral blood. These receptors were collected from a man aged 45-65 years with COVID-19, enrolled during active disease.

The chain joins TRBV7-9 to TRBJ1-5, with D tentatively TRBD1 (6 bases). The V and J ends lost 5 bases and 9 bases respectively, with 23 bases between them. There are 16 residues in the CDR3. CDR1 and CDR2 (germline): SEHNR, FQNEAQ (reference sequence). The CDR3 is CASSPSRGATEGPQHF. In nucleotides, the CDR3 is TGTGCCAGCAGCCCAAGCAGGGGTGCAACCGAGGGGCCCCAGCATTTT. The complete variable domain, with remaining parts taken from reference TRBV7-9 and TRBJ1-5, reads DTGVSQNPRHKITKRGQNVTFRCDPISEHNRLYWYRQTLGQGPEFLTYFQNEAQLEKSRLLSDRFSAERPKGSFSTLEIQRTEQGDSAMYLCASSPSRGATEGPQHFGDGTRLSIL.

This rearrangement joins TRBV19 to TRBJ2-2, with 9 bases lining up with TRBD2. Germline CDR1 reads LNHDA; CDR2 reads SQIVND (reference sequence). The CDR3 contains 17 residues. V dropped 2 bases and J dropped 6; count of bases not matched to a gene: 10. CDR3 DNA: TGTGCCAGTAGTATAATTGGGACTAGCTCGGTTGCCGGGGAGCTGTTTTTT. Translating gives CASSIIGTSSVAGELFF.

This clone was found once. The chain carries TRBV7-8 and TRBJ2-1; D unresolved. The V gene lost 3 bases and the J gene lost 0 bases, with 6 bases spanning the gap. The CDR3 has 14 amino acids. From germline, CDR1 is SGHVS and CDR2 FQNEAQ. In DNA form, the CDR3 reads TGTGCCAGCAGCTTCGATAGCTCCTACAATGAGCAGTTCTTC. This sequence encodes CASSFDSSYNEQFF.

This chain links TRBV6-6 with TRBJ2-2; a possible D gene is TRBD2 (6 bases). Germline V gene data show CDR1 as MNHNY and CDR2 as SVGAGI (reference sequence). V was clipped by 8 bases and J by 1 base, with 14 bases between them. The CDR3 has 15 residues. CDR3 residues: CASSFQAGNTGELFF. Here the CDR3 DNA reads TGTGCCAGCTCGTTTCAAGCGGGGAACACCGGGGAGCTGTTTTTT.

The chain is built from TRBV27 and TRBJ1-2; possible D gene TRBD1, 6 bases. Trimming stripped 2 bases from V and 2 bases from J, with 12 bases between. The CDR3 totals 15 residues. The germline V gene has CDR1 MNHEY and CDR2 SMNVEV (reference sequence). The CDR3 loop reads CASSLGQGTNYGYTF. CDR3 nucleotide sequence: TGTGCCAGCAGTTTAGGTCAGGGGACCAACTATGGCTACACCTTC.

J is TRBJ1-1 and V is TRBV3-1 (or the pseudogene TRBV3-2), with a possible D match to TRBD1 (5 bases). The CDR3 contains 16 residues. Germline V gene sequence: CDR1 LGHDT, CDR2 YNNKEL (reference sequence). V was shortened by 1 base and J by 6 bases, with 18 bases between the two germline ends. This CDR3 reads CASSQGGKGKRPEAFF. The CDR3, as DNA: TGTGCCAGCAGCCAAGGGGGAAAGGGGAAAAGGCCTGAAGCTTTCTTT.

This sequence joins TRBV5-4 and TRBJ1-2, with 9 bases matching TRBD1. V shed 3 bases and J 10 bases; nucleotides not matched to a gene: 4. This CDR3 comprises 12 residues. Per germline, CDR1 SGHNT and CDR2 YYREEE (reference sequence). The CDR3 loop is CASSWDRVVYTF. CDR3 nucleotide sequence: TGTGCCAGCAGCTGGGACAGGGTGGTCTACACCTTC.

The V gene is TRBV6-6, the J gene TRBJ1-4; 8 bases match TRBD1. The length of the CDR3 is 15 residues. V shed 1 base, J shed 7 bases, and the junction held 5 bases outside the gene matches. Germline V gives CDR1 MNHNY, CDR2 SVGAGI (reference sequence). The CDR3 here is CASSYWTGRGEKLFF. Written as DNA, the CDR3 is TGTGCCAGCAGTTACTGGACAGGGCGCGGTGAAAAACTGTTTTTT.

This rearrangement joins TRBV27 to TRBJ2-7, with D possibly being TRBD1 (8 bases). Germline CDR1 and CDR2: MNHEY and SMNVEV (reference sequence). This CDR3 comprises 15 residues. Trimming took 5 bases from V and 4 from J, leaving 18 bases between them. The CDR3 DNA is TGTGCCAGCAGTAACAGGGGGGGTGGGGGATACGAGCAGTACTTC. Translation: CASSNRGGGGYEQYF.

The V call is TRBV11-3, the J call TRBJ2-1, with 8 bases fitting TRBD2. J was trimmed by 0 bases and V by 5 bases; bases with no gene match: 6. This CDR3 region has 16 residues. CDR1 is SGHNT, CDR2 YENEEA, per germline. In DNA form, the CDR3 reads TGTGCCAGCAGCACTAGCGGCCGTAGCTCCTACAATGAGCAGTTCTTC. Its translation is CASSTSGRSSYNEQFF.

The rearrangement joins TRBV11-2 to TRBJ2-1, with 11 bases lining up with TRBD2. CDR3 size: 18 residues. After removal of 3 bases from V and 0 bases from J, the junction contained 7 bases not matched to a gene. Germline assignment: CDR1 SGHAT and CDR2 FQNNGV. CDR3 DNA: TGTGCCAGCAGCTTTTTGGCAACTAGCGGGAGCTCCTACAATGAGCAGTTCTTC. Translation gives CASSFLATSGSSYNEQFF.

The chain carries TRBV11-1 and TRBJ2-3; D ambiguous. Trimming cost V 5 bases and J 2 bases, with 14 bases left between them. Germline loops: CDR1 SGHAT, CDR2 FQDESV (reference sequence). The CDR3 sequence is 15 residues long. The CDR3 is CASSPKSRNTDTQYF. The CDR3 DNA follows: TGTGCCAGCAGCCCCAAGTCGCGGAACACAGATACGCAGTATTTT.

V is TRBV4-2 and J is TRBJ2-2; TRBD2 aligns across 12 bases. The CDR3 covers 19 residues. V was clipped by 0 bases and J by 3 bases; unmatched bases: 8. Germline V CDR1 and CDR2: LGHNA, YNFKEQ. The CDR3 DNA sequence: TGTGCCAGCAGCCAAGACCGCGGACTAGCGGGATGGGACACCGGGGAGCTGTTTTTT. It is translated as CASSQDRGLAGWDTGELFF.

CDR3 sequence reads: CASSLGQGLYEQYF. The CDR3 bases are TGTGCCAGCAGCTTAGGACAGGGTCTCTACGAGCAGTACTTC. This chain uses TRBV7-9 with TRBJ2-7; TRBD1 matches at 7 bases. J gave up 3 bases and V 1 base, and 3 bases lay outside the gene matches. Germline CDR1 reads SEHNR; CDR2 reads FQNEAQ (reference sequence). The CDR3 extends over 14 amino acids.

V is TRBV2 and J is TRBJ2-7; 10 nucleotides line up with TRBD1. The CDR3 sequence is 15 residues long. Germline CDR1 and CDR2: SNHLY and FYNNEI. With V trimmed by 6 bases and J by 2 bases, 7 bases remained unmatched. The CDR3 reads CASRGTGETPYEQYF. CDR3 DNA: TGTGCCAGCAGAGGGACAGGGGAAACACCCTACGAGCAGTACTTC.

The CDR3 DNA follows: TGCAGCGCCTTGGTTAGCGGATACGAGCAGTACTTC. This encodes CSALVSGYEQYF. This chain joins TRBV29-1 and TRBJ2-7; TRBD2 might be the D (6 bases). CDR1 is SQVTM and CDR2 is ANQGSEA in the germline V gene. This CDR3 has 12 residues. With 7 bases removed from V and 4 bases from J, the gap between germline ends came to 14 bases.

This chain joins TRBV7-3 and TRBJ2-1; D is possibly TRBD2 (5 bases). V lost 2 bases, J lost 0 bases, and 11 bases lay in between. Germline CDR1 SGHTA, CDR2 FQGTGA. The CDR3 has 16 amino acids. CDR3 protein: CASSLSRGSSYNEQFF. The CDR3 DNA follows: TGTGCCAGCAGCTTATCTCGTGGGAGCTCCTACAATGAGCAGTTCTTC.

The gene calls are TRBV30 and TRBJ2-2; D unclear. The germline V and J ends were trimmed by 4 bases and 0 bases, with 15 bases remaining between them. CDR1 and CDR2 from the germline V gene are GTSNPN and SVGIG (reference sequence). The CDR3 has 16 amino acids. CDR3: CAWNHRLLANTGELFF. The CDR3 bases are TGTGCCTGGAACCATAGGCTCCTAGCGAACACCGGGGAGCTGTTTTTT.

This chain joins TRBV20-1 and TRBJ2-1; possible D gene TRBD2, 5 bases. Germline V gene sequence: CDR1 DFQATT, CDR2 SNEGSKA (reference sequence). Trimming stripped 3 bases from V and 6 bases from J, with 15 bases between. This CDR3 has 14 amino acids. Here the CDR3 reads CSASIASHSNEQFF. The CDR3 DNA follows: TGCAGTGCTAGTATAGCTAGCCACAGCAATGAGCAGTTCTTC.